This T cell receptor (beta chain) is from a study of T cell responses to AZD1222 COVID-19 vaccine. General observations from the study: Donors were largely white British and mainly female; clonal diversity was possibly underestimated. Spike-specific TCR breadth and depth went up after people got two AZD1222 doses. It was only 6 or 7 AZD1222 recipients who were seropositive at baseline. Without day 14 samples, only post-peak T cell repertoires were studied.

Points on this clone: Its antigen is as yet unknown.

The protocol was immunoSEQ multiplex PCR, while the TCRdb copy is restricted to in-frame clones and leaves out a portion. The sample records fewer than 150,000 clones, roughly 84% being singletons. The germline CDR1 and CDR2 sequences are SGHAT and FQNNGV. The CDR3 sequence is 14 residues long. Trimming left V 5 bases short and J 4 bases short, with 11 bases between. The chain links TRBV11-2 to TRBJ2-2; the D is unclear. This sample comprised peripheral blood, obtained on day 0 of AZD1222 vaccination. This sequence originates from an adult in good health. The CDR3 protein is CASSPRTSTGELFF. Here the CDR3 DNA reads TGTGCCAGCAGCCCCCGGACCAGCACCGGGGAGCTGTTTTTT.